This section outlines one T cell receptor (beta chain) sequence together with its context. Its binding antigen is unknown. Base quality data are lacking; no much larger clone is found one base away. This sample was included in a study of control samples from healthy donors and cancer patients (dated by TCRdb to 2020 to 2021). The library was generated by the immunoSEQ multiplex PCR assay. This immuneACCESS table, as held by TCRdb, lists in-frame sequences with V and J called but not all clones. Of the missing ones, under half trace to an unresolved V gene in checked studies; the others have no known cause. The sample table shows under 450,000 clones, and more than 80% are seen once. The ten top clones hold around 6.8% of the sample. Clipping removes 3 bases from V and 3 bases from J, with 5 as the unmatched junction base count. CDR1 is given as KGHSH and CDR2 as LQKENI, both from the germline V gene. From cysteine to phenylalanine, the CDR3 is 14 amino acids long. Just CDR3 DNA is preserved here, 42 bases in frame from base 1.

Sequencing input: PBMCs. This clonotype was sampled from a middle-aged man with head and neck cancer. Here the chain combines TRBV18 and TRBJ2-7; TRBD1 matches 7 bases in the middle. The CDR3 region: CASSPGTALYEQYF. The nucleotides are TGTGCCAGCTCACCCGGGACAGCTCTCTACGAGCAGTACTTC. Where the CDR3 stops, the reference TRBV18 and TRBJ2-7 genes take over; the full variable domain is NAGVMQNPRHLVRRRGQEARLRCSPMKGHSHVYWYRQLPEEGLKFMVYLQKENIIDESGMPKERFSAEFPKEGPSILRIQQVVRGDSAAYFCASSPGTALYEQYFGPGTRLTVT.